These 13 T cell receptor beta chains came from one sample sequenced in a study of ipilimumab plus nivolumab after autologous stem cell transplantation. Method: immunoSEQ multiplex PCR; TCRdb's copy keeps in-frame clones and lacks some. Among roughly 16,000 clones listed, more than 80% were seen once. The sequences come from PBMCs, collected in a trial of ipilimumab plus nivolumab as post-transplant consolidation. These TCRs come from a male donor with diffuse large B-cell lymphoma.

The CDR3 DNA sequence: TGTGCCAGCAGCCCCGGACTTTCCTACGAGCAGTACTTC. It specifies CASSPGLSYEQYF. The J gene is TRBJ2-7, the V gene TRBV11-2, with D possibly matching TRBD2 (5 bases). CDR1 and CDR2 from the germline V gene are SGHAT and FQNNGV. The CDR3 sequence is 13 residues long. Trimming left V 5 bases short and J 1 base short, with 9 bases between.

This chain links TRBV6-9 with TRBJ2-1, with D unclear. The CDR3 spans 11 residues. Germline values: CDR1 MNHGY, CDR2 SVAAGI. Trimming removed 3 bases from V and 10 bases from J, with 7 bases in between. The CDR3 protein is CASSYLGEQFF. CDR3 nucleotides: TGTGCCAGCAGTTACTTGGGAGAGCAGTTCTTC.

In its sample, this clone was seen once. CDR3 nucleotide sequence: TGTGCCAGCAGCCAACAGGGACTAGCAGACTTGGCCTACGAGCAGTACTTC. Amino acid sequence: CASSQQGLADLAYEQYF. V gene TRBV14 combines with J gene TRBJ2-5, with 9 bases matching TRBD2. The J call is in doubt because the DNA end fits TRBJ2-7 better. The CDR3 spans 17 residues. Germline V CDR1 and CDR2: SGHDN, FVKESK.

V is TRBV11-2 and J is TRBJ2-7, with D possibly being TRBD1 (6 bases). The germline V and J ends were trimmed by 1 base and 5 bases, with 18 bases remaining between them. Germline V gene data show CDR1 as SGHAT and CDR2 as FQNNGV. The CDR3 runs 16 residues. The CDR3 nucleotides read TGTGCCAGCAGCTTAGTTCCCCCAGGGGTGGGAGACGAGCAGTACTTC. Its translation: CASSLVPPGVGDEQYF.

The J gene is TRBJ1-4, the V gene TRBV4-1; D unclear. Germline V gene sequence: CDR1 MGHRA, CDR2 YSYEKL. The germline V and J ends were trimmed by 4 bases and 5 bases, with 2 bases remaining between them. This CDR3 has 11 residues. The CDR3 sequence: CASSRNEKLFF. DNA for the CDR3: TGCGCCAGCAGCCGAAATGAAAAACTGTTTTTT.

The chain combines TRBV5-4 with TRBJ2-7; 11 bases are shared with TRBD1. The CDR3 length is 16 residues. V shed 3 bases, J shed 4 bases, and the junction held 9 bases outside the gene matches. From germline, CDR1 is SGHNT and CDR2 YYREEE (reference sequence). The CDR3 DNA reads TGTGCCAGCAGCTACCGTGGACAGGGGGCATTATACGAGCAGTACTTC. Its translation is CASSYRGQGALYEQYF.

This clone rates as medium-sized. The chain employs TRBV5-5 and TRBJ2-7; D may match TRBD1 or TRBD2 (5 bases each). The germline V gene encodes CDR1 SGHKS and CDR2 YYEKEE (reference sequence). CDR3 length: 13 amino acids. V gave up 4 bases and J gave up 6 bases, with 14 bases separating them. The CDR3 spells CASSPGATVEQYF. The CDR3 coding sequence is TGTGCCAGCAGCCCCGGGGCGACAGTCGAGCAGTACTTC.

V is TRBV13 and J is TRBJ2-7; 8 bases fit TRBD1. The J segment lost 3 bases and the V segment lost 3 bases, leaving 4 bases of the junction unmatched. The CDR3 covers 14 residues. Germline V lookup: CDR1 PRHDT, CDR2 FYEKMQ (reference sequence). CDR3: CASSLSGGVYEQYF. In DNA form, the CDR3 reads TGTGCCAGCAGCTTGTCAGGGGGCGTCTACGAGCAGTACTTC.

The chain employs TRBV28 and TRBJ2-7; the match to TRBD1 covers 10 bases. Trimming took 4 bases from V and 3 from J; bases not matched to a gene: 9. The CDR3 runs to 16 residues. CDR1 and CDR2 (germline): MDHEN, SYDVKM. The CDR3 loop reads CASSSLIGTGVYEQYF. The CDR3, as DNA: TGTGCCAGCAGTTCCCTGATAGGGACAGGGGTCTACGAGCAGTACTTC.

The chain joins TRBV29-1 to TRBJ1-3; 7 nucleotides align to TRBD1. Per germline, CDR1 SQVTM and CDR2 ANQGSEA. The CDR3 covers 15 residues. With 3 bases clipped from V and 0 bases from J, the junction kept 5 bases outside the gene matches. CDR3 loop: CSVEGGQDSGNTIYF. CDR3 nucleotides: TGCAGCGTTGAGGGCGGACAGGACTCTGGAAACACCATATATTTT.

The CDR3 reads CASSPDRARNGYTF. CDR3 in DNA: TGTGCCAGCAGCCCAGACAGGGCTCGGAATGGCTACACCTTC. V and J are TRBV6-5 and TRBJ1-2; 7 bases are shared with TRBD1. Trimming at V came to 6 bases and at J to 6 bases, leaving 10 bases not matched to a gene. CDR1 and CDR2 from the germline V gene are MNHEY and SVGAGI. This CDR3 has 14 amino acids.

CDR3 DNA sequence: TGTGCCAGCAGAAGGGAAGCTTTCTTT. It yields the protein CASRREAFF. This chain connects TRBV7-3 to TRBJ1-1, with D unclear. Germline lookup yields CDR1 SGHTA and CDR2 FQGTGA. The CDR3 loop spans 9 amino acids. V was trimmed by 6 bases and J by 8 bases, leaving 4 bases between them.

The chain links TRBV27 to TRBJ2-7; no clear D gene. The CDR3 length is 13 residues. The V and J ends lost 7 bases and 4 bases respectively, with 14 bases between them. The V gene's germline CDR1 is MNHEY and CDR2 SMNVEV (reference sequence). CDR3 amino acids: CASKFRVAYEQYF. Here the CDR3 DNA reads TGTGCCAGCAAGTTTCGGGTAGCTTACGAGCAGTACTTC.